This T cell receptor beta chain is drawn from a study of identical twins. Study conclusions and caveats: Diverse VJ usage suggested most zero-insertion clonotypes were not invariant T cells. Twin sharing of out-of-frame TCR alpha was underestimated by models in monozygotic pairs.

Via MiXCR, TCRdb re-called the 5' RACE reads, giving one row per CDR3 protein. The sample includes 270,000 or so distinct CDR3 sequences, about 8.9% of them seen just once. This clonotype was seen many times. The antigen remains undetermined. Each donor (without exception) was a healthy Caucasian. The V gene's germline CDR1 is SGHRS and CDR2 YFSETQ. The CDR3 is made up of 14 amino acids. Trimming pared 6 bases from V and 4 bases from J, leaving 16 bases between. These data were likewise used in another study, on yellow fever vaccine responses in identical twins. That work contributes: Twins' vaccine T cell responses reportedly seemed partly convergent and partly personalized.

The chain uses TRBV5-1 and TRBJ1-1; no definite D call. The sample was CD8+ T cells sorted from blood. The receptor comes from a woman between 18 and 29 years old in good health. This chain's CDR3 is CASMVTDGSTEAFF. In DNA, the CDR3 is TGCGCCAGCATGGTTACGGACGGGAGCACTGAAGCTTTCTTT. Drawing the rest from reference TRBV5-1 and TRBJ1-1, the complete variable domain is KAGVTQTPRYLIKTRGQQVTLSCSPISGHRSVSWYQQTPGQGLQFLFEYFSETQRNKGNFPGRFSGRQFSNSRSEMNVSTLELGDSALYLCASMVTDGSTEAFFGQGTRLTVV.